This entry concerns a single T cell receptor beta chain. Its specificity is not known. At collection, donors were nominally healthy, but unrecorded immune exposures were probable. The sample comes from a study of cytomegalovirus exposure and HLA in healthy donors. For the study at large: Out of about 410 genotyped donors, about 76% belonged to the Caucasian-associated ancestry cluster. Whole-study findings and limits: Researchers left out some V segments, among them TRBV6-2 and TRBV6-3, as indistinguishable. When the data were analyzed later, several of the most significant clusters appeared to be linked to common viral pathogens.

V was clipped by 5 bases and J by 4 bases; unmatched bases: 8. The germline gives CDR1 SGHAT, CDR2 FQNNGV. This CDR3 comprises 15 residues. The PCR made use of 60 Vbeta and 13 Jbeta primers. Measured with immunoSEQ multiplex PCR; TCRdb has only the in-frame clones, and not every one. This sample yields 150,000 to 200,000 clones, of which roughly 80% are seen a single time; around 10% belongs to the top ten. Sequencing input: PBMCs. The sequence came from a man aged 18 to 30 in good health and CMV-seropositive. The genes are TRBV11-2 and TRBJ2-3; 8 bases fit TRBD1. The CDR3 sequence: CASSQGQGGSDTQYF. The CDR3 nucleotides read TGTGCCAGCAGCCAAGGACAGGGTGGGTCAGATACGCAGTATTTT.